These 8 T cell receptor beta chains were sequenced from one sample in a study of T cell repertoires in aging, cancer and after chemotherapy. TCR beta rearrangements were amplified from peripheral blood genomic DNA. Multiplex touch-down PCR with TRB-A/B primers amplified rearranged V-D-J TRB sequences. TCRdb re-derived calls from the multiplex PCR reads in MiXCR, one entry per CDR3 protein. The sample includes under 3,000 distinct CDR3 sequences, 35% to 45% of them seen just once. Sequences were obtained from blood. These receptors were collected from a human donor with a solid tumor.

This clonotype has just a few counts. This sequence joins TRBV20-1 and TRBJ1-2, with D unclear. Germline CDR1 DFQATT, CDR2 SNEGSKA (reference sequence). Trimming removed 3 bases at V and 2 bases at J, with 7 bases between. The length of the CDR3 is 12 residues. For the CDR3, the DNA is TGCAGTGCTAGCATCCCCAACTATGGCTACACCTTC. Protein product: CSASIPNYGYTF.

V and J are TRBV4-3 and TRBJ1-1; D gene ambiguous. Trimming stripped 8 bases from V and 1 base from J, with 11 bases between. CDR3 length: 13 residues. Germline CDR1 and CDR2: LGHNA and YSLEER. The CDR3: CASGPARNTEAFF. The CDR3 DNA follows: TGCGCCAGCGGGCCCGCACGGAACACTGAAGCTTTCTTT.

The chain is built from TRBV20-1 and TRBJ1-1; D gene ambiguous. Between the trimmed V and J ends, which lost 1 base and 1 base, there was a span of 7 bases. Looked up from germline, CDR1 is DFQATT and CDR2 is SNEGSKA (reference sequence). CDR3 length: 13 amino acids. The CDR3 loop reads CSARVNQNTEAFF. CDR3 bases: TGCAGTGCTAGAGTGAATCAGAACACTGAAGCTTTCTTT.

V gene TRBV7-9 combines with J gene TRBJ1-4; tentatively, D is TRBD1 (6 bases). Germline V lookup: CDR1 SEHNR, CDR2 FQNEAQ (reference sequence). V lost 5 bases and J 4 bases, leaving 11 bases between the germline ends. The CDR3 extends over 14 amino acids. The CDR3 region has the DNA TGTGCCAGCAGCCCGAAACAGGGTAATGAAAAACTGTTTTTT. The encoded protein is CASSPKQGNEKLFF.

The table lists this clonotype with a few counts. The V gene is TRBV11-2, the J gene TRBJ1-6; D not resolved. The CDR3 totals 14 residues. Germline CDR1 is SGHAT and CDR2 is FQNNGV. The germline V and J ends were trimmed by 5 bases and 6 bases, with 11 bases remaining between them. CDR3: CASSLITANSPLHF. In DNA form, the CDR3 reads TGTGCCAGCAGCCTAATAACGGCTAATTCACCCCTCCACTTT.

The chain uses TRBV6-5 and TRBJ1-1; the match to TRBD1 covers 8 bases. This CDR3 contains 18 residues. Germline assignment: CDR1 MNHEY and CDR2 SVGAGI. With V trimmed by 2 bases and J by 1 base, 12 bases remained unmatched. The DNA for the CDR3 is TGTGCCAGCAGTTACCAGCGGACAGGGTATACTTCGAACACTGAAGCTTTCTTT. This translates into CASSYQRTGYTSNTEAFF.

This chain uses TRBV6-5 with TRBJ2-1; either TRBD1 or TRBD2 may supply D (5 bases each). The germline V and J ends were trimmed by 1 base and 6 bases, with 13 bases remaining between them. The CDR3 sequence is 15 residues long. Germline CDR1 and CDR2: MNHEY and SVGAGI. CDR3 coding DNA: TGTGCCAGCAGTTACTTAGAGATTGGGGGCAATGAGCAGTTCTTC. Protein: CASSYLEIGGNEQFF.

V usage is TRBV7-9 and J usage is TRBJ2-2; 16 bases align to TRBD2. V lost 5 bases and J lost 7; bases outside the gene matches: 4. There are 16 residues in the CDR3. Germline values: CDR1 SEHNR, CDR2 FQNEAQ (reference sequence). The CDR3 bases are TGTGCCAGCAGCGGGACTAGCGGGGGGGCCGGCGGGGAGCTGTTTTTT. Its translation: CASSGTSGGAGGELFF.